This TCR beta chain was documented in a study of T-cell memory formation after mild COVID-19. The V gene end was trimmed by 4 bases and the J gene end by 1 base; junction bases not matched to a gene: 3. CDR3 size: 14 residues. The germline V gene has CDR1 SEHNR and CDR2 FQNEAQ (reference sequence). TCRdb independently ran MiXCR on the 5' RACE reads; one entry per CDR3 protein. The data show about 170,000 distinct CDR3 sequences, with over 10% seen just once and about 3.3% held by the top ten. The clonotype comes from a man aged 18-30 years who had mild COVID-19 (a few samples of this study predate the infection). Cell type and time point are not known. Sequencing input: PBMCs or a T cell subset sorted from them (not recorded which). The chain is built from TRBV7-9 and TRBJ2-5; 7 bases are a match to TRBD1. The CDR3 is CASSYGQAQETQYF. The CDR3 region has the DNA TGTGCCAGCAGCTACGGACAGGCCCAAGAGACCCAGTACTTC.